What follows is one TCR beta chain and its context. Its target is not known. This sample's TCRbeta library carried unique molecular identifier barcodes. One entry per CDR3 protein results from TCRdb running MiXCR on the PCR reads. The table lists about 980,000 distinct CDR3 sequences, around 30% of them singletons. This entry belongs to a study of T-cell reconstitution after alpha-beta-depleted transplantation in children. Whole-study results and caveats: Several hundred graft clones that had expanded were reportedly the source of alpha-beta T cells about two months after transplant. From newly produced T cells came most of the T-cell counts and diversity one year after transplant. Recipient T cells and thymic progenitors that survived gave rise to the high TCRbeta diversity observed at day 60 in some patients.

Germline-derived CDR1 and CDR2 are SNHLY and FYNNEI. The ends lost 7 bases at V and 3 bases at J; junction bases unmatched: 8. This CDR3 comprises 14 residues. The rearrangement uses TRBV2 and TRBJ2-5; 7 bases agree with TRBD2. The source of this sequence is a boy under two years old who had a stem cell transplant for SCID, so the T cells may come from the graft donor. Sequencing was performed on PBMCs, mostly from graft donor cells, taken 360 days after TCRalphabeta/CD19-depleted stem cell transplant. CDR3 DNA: TGTGCCAGCAAGGTGGCTAGCGGAGAAGAGACCCAGTACTTC. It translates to CASKVASGEETQYF.